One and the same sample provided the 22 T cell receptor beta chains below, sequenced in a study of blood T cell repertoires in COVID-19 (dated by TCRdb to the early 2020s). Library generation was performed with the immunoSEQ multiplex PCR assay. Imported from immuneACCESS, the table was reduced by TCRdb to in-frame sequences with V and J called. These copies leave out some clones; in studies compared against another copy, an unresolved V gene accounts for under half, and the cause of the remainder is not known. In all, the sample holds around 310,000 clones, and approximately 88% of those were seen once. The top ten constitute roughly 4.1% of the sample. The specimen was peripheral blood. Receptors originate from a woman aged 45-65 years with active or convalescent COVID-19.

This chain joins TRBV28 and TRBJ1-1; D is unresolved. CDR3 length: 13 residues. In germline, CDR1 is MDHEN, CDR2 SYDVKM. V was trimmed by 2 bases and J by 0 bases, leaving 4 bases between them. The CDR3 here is CASSLTVNTEAFF. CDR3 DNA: TGTGCCAGCAGTTTAACTGTGAACACTGAAGCTTTCTTT.

In DNA, the CDR3 is TGTGCCAGCAGTTTAGTCTCTCGCAATCAGCCCCAGCATTTT. Amino acid sequence: CASSLVSRNQPQHF. The V and J genes are TRBV28 and TRBJ1-5; D is uncertain. Trimming shortened V by 2 bases and J by 2 bases, and 7 bases separated the two germline ends. Germline V gene sequence: CDR1 MDHEN, CDR2 SYDVKM. This CDR3 contains 14 residues.

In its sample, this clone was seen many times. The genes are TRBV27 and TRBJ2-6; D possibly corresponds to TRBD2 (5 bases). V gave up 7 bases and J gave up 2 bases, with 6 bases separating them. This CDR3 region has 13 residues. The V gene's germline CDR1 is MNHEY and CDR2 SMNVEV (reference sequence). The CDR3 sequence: CASTTTGANVLTF. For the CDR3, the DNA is TGTGCCAGCACGACTACTGGGGCCAACGTCCTGACTTTC.

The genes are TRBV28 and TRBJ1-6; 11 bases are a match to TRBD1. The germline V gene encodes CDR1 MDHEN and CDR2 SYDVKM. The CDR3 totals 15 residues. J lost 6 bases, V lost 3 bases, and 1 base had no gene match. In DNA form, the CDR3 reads TGTGCCAGCAGTTTGGGGACAGGGGGTAATTCACCCCTCCACTTT. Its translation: CASSLGTGGNSPLHF. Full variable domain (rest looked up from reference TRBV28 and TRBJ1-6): DVKVTQSSRYLVKRTGEKVFLECVQDMDHENMFWYRQDPGLGLRLIYFSYDVKMKEKGDIPEGYSVSREKKERFSLILESASTNQTSMYLCASSLGTGGNSPLHFGNGTRLTVT.

CDR3 sequence: CASSRNRQAAEAFF. The CDR3 nucleotides are TGTGCCAGCAGTCGCAACCGACAAGCCGCTGAAGCTTTCTTT. This chain connects TRBV27 to TRBJ1-1; no clear D gene. This CDR3 comprises 14 residues. From germline, CDR1 is MNHEY and CDR2 SMNVEV (reference sequence). V lost 5 bases, J lost 6 bases, and 16 bases lay in between.

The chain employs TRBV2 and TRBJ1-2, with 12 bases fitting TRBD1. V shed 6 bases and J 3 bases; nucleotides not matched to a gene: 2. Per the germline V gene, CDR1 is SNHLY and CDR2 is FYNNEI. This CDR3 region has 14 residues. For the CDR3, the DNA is TGTGCCAGCAGAGGGACAGGGGGCGACTATGGCTACACCTTC. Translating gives CASRGTGGDYGYTF.

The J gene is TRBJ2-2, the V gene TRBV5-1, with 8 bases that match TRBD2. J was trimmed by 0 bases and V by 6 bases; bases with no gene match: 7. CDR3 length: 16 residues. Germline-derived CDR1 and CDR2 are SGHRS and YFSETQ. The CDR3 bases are TGCGCCAGCACCCAACGGGAGGGCCCGAACACCGGGGAGCTGTTTTTT. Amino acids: CASTQREGPNTGELFF.

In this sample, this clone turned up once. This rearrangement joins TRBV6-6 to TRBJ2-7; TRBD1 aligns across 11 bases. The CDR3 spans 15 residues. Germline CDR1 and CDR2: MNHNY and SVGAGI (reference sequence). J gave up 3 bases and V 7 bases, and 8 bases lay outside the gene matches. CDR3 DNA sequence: TGTGCCAGCACCACTCCGGGACAGGGGGTCTACGAGCAGTACTTC. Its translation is CASTTPGQGVYEQYF.

The CDR3 DNA follows: TGTGCCAGCAGTCTGGGGCCGCACGAGCAGTACTTC. It translates to CASSLGPHEQYF. This chain uses TRBV6-6 with TRBJ2-7; tentative D call: TRBD1 (5 bases). This CDR3 is 12 amino acids long. From germline, CDR1 is MNHNY and CDR2 SVGAGI (reference sequence). Trimming cost V 5 bases and J 5 bases, with 10 bases left between them.

CDR3 protein: CASSQDGQSYTF. The CDR3 DNA sequence: TGTGCCAGCAGCCAAGACGGACAAAGCTACACCTTC. The rearrangement uses TRBV3-1 (or the pseudogene TRBV3-2) and TRBJ1-2, with D maybe TRBD1 (5 bases). Looked up from germline, CDR1 is LGHDT and CDR2 is YNNKEL (reference sequence). The CDR3 covers 12 residues. With 0 bases removed from V and 9 bases from J, the gap between germline ends came to 8 bases.

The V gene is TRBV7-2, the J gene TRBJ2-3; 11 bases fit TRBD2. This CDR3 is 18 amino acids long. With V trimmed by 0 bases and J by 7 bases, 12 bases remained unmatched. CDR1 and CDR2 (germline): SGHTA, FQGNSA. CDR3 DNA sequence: TGTGCCAGCAGCTTAGCGCAGAATAGCGGGAGGGCCTTAAATACGCAGTATTTT. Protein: CASSLAQNSGRALNTQYF.

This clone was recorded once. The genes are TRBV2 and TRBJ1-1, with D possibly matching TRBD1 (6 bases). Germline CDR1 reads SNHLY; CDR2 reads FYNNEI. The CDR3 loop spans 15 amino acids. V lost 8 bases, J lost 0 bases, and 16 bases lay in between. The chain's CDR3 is CASFGQFSVNTEAFF. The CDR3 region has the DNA TGTGCCAGCTTCGGACAGTTCTCGGTGAACACTGAAGCTTTCTTT.

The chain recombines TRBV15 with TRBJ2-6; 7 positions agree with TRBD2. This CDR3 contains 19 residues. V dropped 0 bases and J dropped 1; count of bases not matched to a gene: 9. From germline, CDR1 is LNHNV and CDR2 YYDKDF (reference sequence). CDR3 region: CATSRDLEGGPSGANVLTF. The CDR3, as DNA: TGTGCCACCAGCAGAGATTTGGAGGGAGGGCCTTCTGGGGCCAACGTCCTGACTTTC. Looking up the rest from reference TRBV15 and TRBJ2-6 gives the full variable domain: DAMVIQNPRYQVTQFGKPVTLSCSQTLNHNVMYWYQQKSSQAPKLLFHYYDKDFNNEADTPDNFQSRRPNTSFCFLDIRSPGLGDTAMYLCATSRDLEGGPSGANVLTFGAGSRLTVL.

CDR3: CAWSYARNTEAFF. The DNA of the CDR3 is TGTGCCTGGAGCTATGCCCGAAACACTGAAGCTTTCTTT. This chain uses TRBV30 with TRBJ1-1; D ambiguous. Germline-derived CDR1 and CDR2 are GTSNPN and SVGIG (reference sequence). Trimming stripped 3 bases from V and 2 bases from J, with 10 bases between. The CDR3 has 13 amino acids.

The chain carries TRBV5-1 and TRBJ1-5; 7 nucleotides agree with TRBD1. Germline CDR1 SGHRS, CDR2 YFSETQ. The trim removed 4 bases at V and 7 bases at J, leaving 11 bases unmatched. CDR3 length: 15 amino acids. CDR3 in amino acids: CASSLTTGKEQPQHF. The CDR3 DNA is TGCGCCAGCAGCCTTACGACAGGGAAGGAGCAGCCCCAGCATTTT.

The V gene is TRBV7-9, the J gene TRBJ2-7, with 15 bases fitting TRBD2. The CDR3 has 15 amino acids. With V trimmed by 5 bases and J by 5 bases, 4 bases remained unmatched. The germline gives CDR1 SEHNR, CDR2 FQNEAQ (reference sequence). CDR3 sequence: CASSVGTSGGHEQYF. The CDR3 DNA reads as TGTGCCAGCAGCGTGGGGACTAGCGGGGGGCACGAGCAGTACTTC.

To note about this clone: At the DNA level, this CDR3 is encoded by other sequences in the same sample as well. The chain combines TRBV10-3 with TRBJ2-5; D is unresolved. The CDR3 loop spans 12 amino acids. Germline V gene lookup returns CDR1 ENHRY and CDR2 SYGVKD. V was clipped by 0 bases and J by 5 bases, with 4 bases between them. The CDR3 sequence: CAISESRETQYF. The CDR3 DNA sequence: TGTGCCATCAGTGAGTCTCGGGAGACCCAGTACTTC.

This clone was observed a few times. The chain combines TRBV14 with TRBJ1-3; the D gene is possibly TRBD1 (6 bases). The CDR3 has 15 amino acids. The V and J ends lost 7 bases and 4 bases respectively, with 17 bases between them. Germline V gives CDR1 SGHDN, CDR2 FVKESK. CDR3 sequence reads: CASKGPGTSGNTIYF. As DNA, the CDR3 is TGTGCCAGCAAAGGTCCCGGGACATCAGGAAACACCATATATTTT.

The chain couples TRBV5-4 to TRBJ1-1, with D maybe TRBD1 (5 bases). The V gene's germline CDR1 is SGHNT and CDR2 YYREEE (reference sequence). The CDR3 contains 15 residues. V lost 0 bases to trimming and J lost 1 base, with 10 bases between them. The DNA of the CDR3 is TGTGCCAGCAGCTTGGTAGGGGCTCAGAACACTGAAGCTTTCTTT. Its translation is CASSLVGAQNTEAFF.

CDR3 sequence reads: CASATGADYGYTF. CDR3 nucleotides: TGTGCCAGCGCGACAGGGGCTGACTATGGCTACACCTTC. V and J are TRBV6-5 and TRBJ1-2; 8 bases are a match to TRBD1. Germline CDR1 and CDR2: MNHEY and SVGAGI. The CDR3 is 13 residues long. Trimming took 8 bases from V and 3 from J; bases not matched to a gene: 5.

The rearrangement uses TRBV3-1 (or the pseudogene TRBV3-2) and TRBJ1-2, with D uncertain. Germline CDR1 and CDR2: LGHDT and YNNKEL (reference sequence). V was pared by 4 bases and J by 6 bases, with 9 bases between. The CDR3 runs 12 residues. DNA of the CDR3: TGTGCCAGCAGCCGGACTGGGGATGGCTACACCTTC. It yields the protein CASSRTGDGYTF.

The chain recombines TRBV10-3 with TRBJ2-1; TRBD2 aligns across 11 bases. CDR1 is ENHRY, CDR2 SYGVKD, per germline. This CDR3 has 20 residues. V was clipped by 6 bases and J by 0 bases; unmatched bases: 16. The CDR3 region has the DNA TGTGCCATCAGCGAGCCTCCTGGAGCTAGCGGGAGGAGCTCCTACAATGAGCAGTTCTTC. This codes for CAISEPPGASGRSSYNEQFF.